Below are 21 T cell receptor beta chains sequenced from a single sample in a study of beta chain features in type 1 diabetes (dated by TCRdb to the late 2010s). The antigens these receptors bind are not known. The study at large found these results: In all four CD4+ subsets, TCRB CDR3 length was moderately but significantly shorter in type 1 diabetes patients.

The library came from the immunoSEQ multiplex PCR assay. The entire isolated RNA was reverse transcribed using the High Capacity cDNA Reverse Transcription Kit, and thus expressed TCRB transcripts were sequenced. The immuneACCESS repertoire file appears here via TCRdb, limited to in-frame rearrangements. These files lack a portion of the clones; in checked studies, under half of the deficit traces to unresolved V genes, and the cause of the others is not known. This sample holds under 130,000 clones; about 26% were observed only once. The top ten clones comprise 0.5% to 0.55% of the sample. The material sequenced was central memory CD4+ T cells from blood. These receptors came from a woman under 30 with type 1 diabetes.

This chain uses TRBV28 with TRBJ1-2, with 7 positions matching TRBD1. Germline trimming cut 6 bases from V and 8 bases from J; bases unmatched to any gene: 6. CDR3 length: 12 residues. CDR1 and CDR2 from the germline V gene are MDHEN and SYDVKM. The chain's CDR3 is CASRATGEGYTF. The CDR3, as DNA: TGTGCCAGCAGAGCAACAGGGGAGGGCTACACCTTC.

The CDR3 here is CAISPGQGFGQPQHF. For the CDR3, the DNA is TGTGCCATCAGTCCGGGACAGGGATTTGGACAGCCCCAGCATTTT. The genes are TRBV10-3 and TRBJ1-5; 9 bases fit TRBD1. This CDR3 contains 15 residues. The J segment lost 7 bases and the V segment lost 5 bases, leaving 9 bases of the junction unmatched. Germline V CDR1 and CDR2: ENHRY, SYGVKD.

This sequence joins TRBV7-7 and TRBJ2-1; TRBD1 matches 7 bases. The CDR3 loop spans 13 amino acids. Per the germline V gene, CDR1 is SSHAT and CDR2 is FNYEAQ (reference sequence). Trimming took 3 bases from V and 7 from J; bases not matched to a gene: 3. The CDR3 sequence is CASSLYRGNEQFF. In DNA form, the CDR3 reads TGTGCCAGCAGCTTGTACAGGGGTAATGAGCAGTTCTTC.

This clone has more than one count but fewer than ten. This chain links TRBV28 with TRBJ2-7; TRBD2 is a possible D gene (5 bases). The germline CDR1 and CDR2 sequences are MDHEN and SYDVKM. The CDR3 consists of 14 residues. V was cut by 6 bases and J by 0 bases, with 12 bases left in between. This CDR3 is CASSPSAGSYEQYF. The CDR3 nucleotides read TGTGCCAGCAGCCCATCTGCGGGCTCCTACGAGCAGTACTTC.

This clone was recorded a few times. The chain uses TRBV10-2 and TRBJ1-1; D perhaps matches TRBD1 (6 bases). The CDR3 is 14 residues long. Germline-derived CDR1 and CDR2 are WSHSY and SAAADI. V was clipped by 6 bases and J by 0 bases, with 11 bases between them. CDR3 region: CASSLQGVNTEAFF. CDR3 nucleotides: TGCGCCAGCAGCCTACAGGGAGTGAACACTGAAGCTTTCTTT.

This clone was observed a handful of times. The CDR3 loop is CASSATGNSGANVLTF. The CDR3 bases are TGTGCCAGCAGCGCGACAGGAAACTCTGGGGCCAACGTCCTGACTTTC. This rearrangement joins TRBV9 to TRBJ2-6, with D possibly matching TRBD1 (6 bases). Germline V gene sequence: CDR1 SGDLS, CDR2 YYNGEE. Trimming removed 3 bases at V and 0 bases at J, with 10 bases between. The CDR3 loop spans 16 amino acids.

The rearrangement uses TRBV10-3 and TRBJ2-1, with D maybe TRBD2 (5 bases). V was trimmed by 8 bases and J by 0 bases, leaving 11 bases between them. The CDR3 has 14 residues. Germline loops: CDR1 ENHRY, CDR2 SYGVKD. Written as DNA, the CDR3 is TGTGCCATCGCGGGCGGTGGCTCCTACAATGAGCAGTTCTTC. It yields the protein CAIAGGGSYNEQFF.

This clone has only a few counts. DNA for the CDR3: TGTGCCAGCAGTTTAGACCGTCCAGGCGTTAACTATGGCTACACCTTC. Translated: CASSLDRPGVNYGYTF. J is TRBJ1-2 and V is TRBV28, with D unresolved. CDR1 and CDR2 (germline): MDHEN, SYDVKM. This CDR3 contains 16 residues. Between the trimmed V and J ends, which lost 2 bases and 1 base, there was a span of 14 bases.

This clone was detected a few times. The chain recombines TRBV5-6 with TRBJ1-2, with 8 bases matching TRBD1. V was pared by 0 bases and J by 4 bases, with 2 bases of the junction left unmatched. This CDR3 is built from 14 residues. Germline CDR1 SGHDT, CDR2 YYEEEE. The CDR3 spells CASSLGQGTYGYTF. CDR3 DNA sequence: TGTGCCAGCAGCTTGGGACAGGGGACCTATGGCTACACCTTC.

This clone has a handful of counts. This chain joins TRBV14 and TRBJ2-7, with TRBD1 matching over 8 bases. Trimming cost V 3 bases and J 4 bases; bases outside gene matches: 11. There are 16 residues in the CDR3. Germline V lookup: CDR1 SGHDN, CDR2 FVKESK. CDR3 region: CASSHVSGRGHYEQYF. The CDR3 nucleotides are TGTGCCAGCAGCCATGTTTCTGGCAGGGGGCATTACGAGCAGTACTTC.

This clone was observed a few times. The chain carries TRBV28 and TRBJ2-7, with 7 positions matching TRBD1. This CDR3 contains 15 residues. Losses at the gene ends were 1 base for V and 9 bases for J; bases not matched to a gene: 12. Germline CDR1 and CDR2: MDHEN and SYDVKM. CDR3 DNA sequence: TGTGCCAGCAGTTTATCTAAGACAGGGCGCCTGGGGCAGTACTTC. This translates into CASSLSKTGRLGQYF. The full variable domain, its missing parts supplied by reference TRBV28 and TRBJ2-7, is DVKVTQSSRYLVKRTGEKVFLECVQDMDHENMFWYRQDPGLGLRLIYFSYDVKMKEKGDIPEGYSVSREKKERFSLILESASTNQTSMYLCASSLSKTGRLGQYFGPGTRLTVT.

The CDR3 DNA reads TGCAGCGTCGGGCGGGCTAGCGGGAAATCAGATACGCAGTATTTT. This sequence encodes CSVGRASGKSDTQYF. V is TRBV29-1 and J is TRBJ2-3; 9 positions agree with TRBD2. J was trimmed by 4 bases and V by 6 bases; bases with no gene match: 11. Germline lookup yields CDR1 SQVTM and CDR2 ANQGSEA. The length of the CDR3 is 15 residues.

V gene TRBV7-9 combines with J gene TRBJ2-3; D is undetermined. The CDR3 spans 11 residues. Germline CDR1 and CDR2: SEHNR and FQNEAQ (reference sequence). V shed 7 bases and J shed 4 bases, with 6 bases lying between them. CDR3: CASIEADTQYF. In DNA, the CDR3 is TGTGCCAGCATCGAGGCAGATACGCAGTATTTT.

The J gene is TRBJ1-1, the V gene TRBV11-2, with 11 positions matching TRBD1. The V gene's germline CDR1 is SGHAT and CDR2 FQNNGV. V was clipped by 5 bases and J by 5 bases; unmatched bases: 7. CDR3 size: 15 residues. This chain's CDR3 is CASSPRDRGYTEAFF. DNA of the CDR3: TGTGCCAGCAGCCCCCGGGACAGGGGGTATACTGAAGCTTTCTTT.

This clone was counted a few times. The chain combines TRBV7-9 with TRBJ1-2; 9 bases are a match to TRBD1. The CDR3 runs to 13 residues. V dropped 5 bases and J dropped 6; count of bases not matched to a gene: 4. The V gene's germline CDR1 is SEHNR and CDR2 FQNEAQ (reference sequence). The CDR3 here is CASSTTGGDGYTF. Written as DNA, the CDR3 is TGTGCCAGCAGCACCACAGGGGGCGATGGCTACACCTTC.

This clone was seen a handful of times. The chain combines TRBV6-1 with TRBJ2-5; D possibly corresponds to TRBD1 (6 bases). The CDR3 runs to 13 residues. Germline V gene data show CDR1 as MNHNS and CDR2 as SASEGT. With 2 bases removed from V and 6 bases from J, the gap between germline ends came to 10 bases. The DNA of the CDR3 is TGTGCCAGCAGTGAAACGAGGGGGAAGACCCAGTACTTC. As protein: CASSETRGKTQYF.

The chain carries TRBV7-8 and TRBJ1-4; D ambiguous. This CDR3 is built from 18 residues. CDR1 and CDR2 from the germline V gene are SGHVS and FQNEAQ. Trimming removed 5 bases at V and 0 bases at J, with 19 bases between. CDR3 nucleotides: TGTGCCAGCAGCCGTGGGTCCAGGCCACTTGCAACTAATGAAAAACTGTTTTTT. Translating gives CASSRGSRPLATNEKLFF.

This clone was seen more than once but under ten times. The genes are TRBV19 and TRBJ2-4; TRBD1 aligns across 7 bases. V shed 6 bases, J shed 1 base, and the junction held 9 bases outside the gene matches. Germline V gives CDR1 LNHDA, CDR2 SQIVND (reference sequence). The CDR3 extends over 16 amino acids. The CDR3 nucleotides read TGTGCCAGTAGCCTGGTACTACAGGGGGCCAAAAACATTCAGTACTTC. Protein product: CASSLVLQGAKNIQYF.

In its sample, this clone was seen once. The rearrangement joins TRBV9 to TRBJ1-3; D gene unclear. V shed 4 bases and J shed 0 bases, with 14 bases lying between them. Germline CDR1 reads SGDLS; CDR2 reads YYNGEE. The CDR3 runs 16 residues. The CDR3 DNA follows: TGTGCCAGCAGCCCCCGCGTGGAGAACTCTGGAAACACCATATATTTT. Amino acid sequence: CASSPRVENSGNTIYF.

V gene TRBV11-2 combines with J gene TRBJ2-7; 7 nucleotides align to TRBD1. This CDR3 contains 13 residues. The V gene's germline CDR1 is SGHAT and CDR2 FQNNGV. With 5 bases clipped from V and 2 bases from J, the junction kept 3 bases outside the gene matches. The CDR3 nucleotides read TGTGCCAGCAGCCGACAGGGACCCTACGAGCAGTACGTC. Translating it yields CASSRQGPYEQYV.

The table lists this clone with a count of one. CDR3 DNA: TGTGCCAGTAGTATACCGGGACACCGGAACACTGAAGCTTTCTTT. Its protein is CASSIPGHRNTEAFF. This chain links TRBV19 with TRBJ1-1; perhaps TRBD1 as D (6 bases). Trimming cost V 2 bases and J 1 base, with 11 bases left between them. In germline, CDR1 is LNHDA, CDR2 SQIVND (reference sequence). The CDR3 is made up of 15 amino acids.